The entry that follows covers one T cell receptor (beta chain) sequence. This CDR3 spans 13 amino acids. Unmatched junction bases numbered 0, after V lost 4 bases and J lost 5 bases. The germline CDR1 and CDR2 sequences are SNHLY and FYNNEI. This record comes from a study of control samples from healthy donors and cancer patients. Clones were read by immunoSEQ multiplex PCR, and TCRdb kept only the in-frame ones, dropping some. The profile shows 130,000 or so clones, 92% of them singletons. The receptor comes from a woman between 45 and 60 years old in good health. Sequences were obtained from blood. The chain uses TRBV2 and TRBJ2-1, with 9 bases matching TRBD2. In DNA form, the CDR3 reads TGTGCCAGCAGTGGACTAGCGGACAATGAGCAGTTCTTC. It encodes CASSGLADNEQFF. The whole variable domain, filled in from reference TRBV2 and TRBJ2-1, reads EPEVTQTPSHQVTQMGQEVILRCVPISNHLYFYWYRQILGQKVEFLVSFYNNEISEKSEIFDDQFSVERPDGSNFTLKIRSTKLEDSAMYFCASSGLADNEQFFGPGTRLTVL.